The 14 T cell receptor beta chains in this list originate from one sample, sequenced in a study of human T cells and chemical hapten exposure. Unique molecular identifiers were linked by the library to individual cDNA molecules. TCRdb re-derived calls from the reads in MiXCR, one entry per CDR3 protein. The sample lists 95,000 to 150,000 distinct CDR3 sequences, roughly 8.5% occurring once. Total RNA extraction was carried out from unfractionated whole blood. Sequenced material: whole blood. The receptor set was obtained from a human donor in good health. Some clones in this sample may be carry-over from other donors' samples.

The chain has TRBV19 and TRBJ2-2, with D possibly being TRBD1 (5 bases). CDR3 length: 15 amino acids. Trimming cost V 7 bases and J 0 bases, with 12 bases left between them. Germline V lookup: CDR1 LNHDA, CDR2 SQIVND (reference sequence). The CDR3: CASTRAGTNTGELFF. In nucleotides, the CDR3 is TGTGCCAGTACAAGGGCAGGGACGAACACCGGGGAGCTGTTTTTT.

This clonotype was found many times. V gene TRBV20-1 combines with J gene TRBJ1-5; D call uncertain. The V gene lost 0 bases and the J gene lost 3 bases, with 12 bases spanning the gap. Germline V gives CDR1 DFQATT, CDR2 SNEGSKA (reference sequence). There are 15 residues in the CDR3. As DNA, the CDR3 is TGCAGTGCTAGAGAATTGGGTCGGGACAATCAGCCCCAGCATTTT. Protein product: CSARELGRDNQPQHF.

There are a few counts of this clonotype. This sequence joins TRBV6-2 or TRBV6-3 and TRBJ2-1, with 7 bases aligning to TRBD1. CDR3 length equals 17 residues. V lost 7 bases and J lost 3; bases outside the gene matches: 15. The germline gives CDR1 MNHEY, CDR2 SVGEGT. The CDR3 DNA reads TGTGCCAGCATCCACGCCTCAGGGGGTTTCCTCTACAATGAGCAGTTCTTC. Translated: CASIHASGGFLYNEQFF.

This clonotype was counted a few times. The chain joins TRBV6-5 to TRBJ2-2; 7 bases line up with TRBD2. CDR1 is MNHEY and CDR2 is SVGAGI in the germline V gene. The CDR3 covers 15 residues. V lost 0 bases and J lost 5; bases outside the gene matches: 3. The CDR3 DNA is TGTGCCAGCAGTTACTCGACGGGAGGTACCGGGGAGCTGTTTTTT. Its protein product is CASSYSTGGTGELFF.

This chain uses TRBV7-3 with TRBJ2-2; D perhaps matches TRBD2 (6 bases). V lost 5 bases and J lost 2, with 18 bases in between. The CDR3 is 17 amino acids. CDR1 is SGHTA and CDR2 is FQGTGA in the germline V gene. The CDR3: CASSPDNGGVNTGELFF. The CDR3 DNA follows: TGTGCCAGCAGCCCCGATAACGGCGGGGTTAACACCGGGGAGCTGTTTTTT.

The sample holds a few counts of this clonotype. The V and J genes are TRBV5-5 and TRBJ1-1; D uncertain. Trimming stripped 1 base from V and 0 bases from J, with 10 bases between. CDR1 and CDR2 (germline): SGHKS, YYEKEE (reference sequence). This CDR3 region has 15 residues. The CDR3 loop reads CASSLYTTMNTEAFF. The DNA for the CDR3 is TGTGCCAGCAGCTTGTATACAACTATGAACACTGAAGCTTTCTTT.

A few counts support this clonotype. V gene TRBV7-9 combines with J gene TRBJ1-4, with unresolved D. V lost 5 bases, J lost 3 bases, and 13 bases lay in between. The CDR3 has 15 residues. From germline, CDR1 is SEHNR and CDR2 FQNEAQ (reference sequence). CDR3 in amino acids: CASSLTPAANEKLFF. In nucleotides, the CDR3 is TGTGCCAGCAGCCTGACACCAGCGGCTAATGAAAAACTGTTTTTT.

CDR3: CASSPESIYEQYF. The CDR3 coding sequence is TGTGCCAGCTCACCCGAGAGTATTTACGAGCAGTACTTC. This chain joins TRBV18 and TRBJ2-7; D gene unclear. Trimming took 3 bases from V and 4 from J, leaving 10 bases between them. This CDR3 has 13 amino acids. Germline V gene sequence: CDR1 KGHSH, CDR2 LQKENI. The whole variable domain, remainder taken from reference TRBV18 and TRBJ2-7, is NAGVMQNPRHLVRRRGQEARLRCSPMKGHSHVYWYRQLPEEGLKFMVYLQKENIIDESGMPKERFSAEFPKEGPSILRIQQVVRGDSAAYFCASSPESIYEQYFGPGTRLTVT.

The genes are TRBV29-1 and TRBJ1-2, with D hard to call. Trimming took 7 bases from V and 6 from J, leaving 15 bases between them. CDR3 length equals 12 residues. Germline CDR1 reads SQVTM; CDR2 reads ANQGSEA. DNA for the CDR3: TGCAGCGCCGTGACACTGTCCCATGGCTACACCTTC. It is translated as CSAVTLSHGYTF.

This clonotype has only a few counts. The chain recombines TRBV16 with TRBJ2-7; D remains ambiguous. Germline V CDR1 and CDR2: KGHSY, FQNENV. The CDR3 loop spans 14 amino acids. Trimming took 2 bases from V and 5 from J, leaving 13 bases between them. The CDR3 region is CASSQVGGVNEQYF. DNA for the CDR3: TGTGCCAGCAGCCAAGTGGGCGGCGTCAACGAGCAGTACTTC.

CDR3 protein: CASSILGTGQETQYF. The DNA of the CDR3 is TGTGCCAGTAGTATCCTAGGGACAGGACAAGAGACCCAGTACTTC. This chain uses TRBV19 with TRBJ2-5; 8 bases map to TRBD1. This CDR3 region has 15 residues. CDR1 and CDR2 from the germline V gene are LNHDA and SQIVND (reference sequence). V lost 3 bases, J lost 2 bases, and 5 bases stayed unmatched.

This clonotype has more than one count but fewer than ten. The V call is TRBV29-1, the J call TRBJ1-2; 7 bases line up with TRBD1. V dropped 6 bases and J dropped 3; count of bases not matched to a gene: 7. The V gene's germline CDR1 is SQVTM and CDR2 ANQGSEA. The CDR3 totals 13 residues. The DNA for the CDR3 is TGCAGCGTCGCCGGGACAGCTGACTATGGCTACACCTTC. Translating gives CSVAGTADYGYTF.

V and J are TRBV13 and TRBJ1-1; a possible D gene is TRBD1 (5 bases). There are 12 residues in the CDR3. Trimming stripped 4 bases from V and 6 bases from J, with 9 bases between. Germline loops: CDR1 PRHDT, CDR2 FYEKMQ (reference sequence). CDR3 sequence (DNA): TGTGCCAGCAGCTCAGGGACCGCTGAAGCTTTCTTT. Amino acid sequence: CASSSGTAEAFF.

This clonotype came up a few times. The J gene is TRBJ2-1, the V gene TRBV28, with 7 bases identical to TRBD1. The CDR3 consists of 12 residues. After removal of 10 bases from V and 7 bases from J, the junction contained 7 bases not matched to a gene. Germline V CDR1 and CDR2: MDHEN, SYDVKM. CDR3 nucleotides: TGTGCCACTGCCGTACAGGGGAATGAGCAGTTCTTC. The encoded protein is CATAVQGNEQFF.